The rows below give T cell receptor beta chains drawn from one sample of a study of blood T cell repertoires in COVID-19. Data came from immunoSEQ multiplex PCR; TCRdb stores just in-frame clones and leaves some out. This sample has 180,000 or so clones, with about four fifths found just once. Sequencing was carried out using peripheral blood. The source is a human donor with acute or convalescent COVID-19. The donor label of this sample is uncertain. CDR3s include the opening cysteine and the closing phenylalanine or tryptophan. A D gene is named only where the DNA matches it firmly. Size values are once, few and many counts, or a class for expanded clones, and some rows have none.

d_call	v_call	j_call	clone_size	cdr3_nt	cdr3_aa
-	TRBV3-1/TRBV3-2	TRBJ1-1	-	TGTGCCAGCATCGCAACAGGGTTCACTGAAGCTTTCTTT	CASIATGFTEAFF
TRBD1	TRBV27	TRBJ2-1	-	TGTGCCAGCAGTTGGACAGGGGGTATAGGAAATGAGCAGTTCTTC	CASSWTGGIGNEQFF
-	TRBV6-5	TRBJ2-7	-	TGTGCCAGCAGCCGGGGTTACTACGAGCAGTACTTC	CASSRGYYEQYF
TRBD1	TRBV30	TRBJ1-2	-	TGTGCCTGGAGTACACCAGGGGGATTCTGGGGCTACACCTTC	CAWSTPGGFWGYTF
-	TRBV10-2	TRBJ1-1	-	TGCGCCAGCACCCGAAAGCGAAACACTGAAGCTTTCTTT	CASTRKRNTEAFF
-	TRBV2	TRBJ2-3	-	TGTGCCAGCAGTGAAGCGCGTGGAGATACGCAGTATTTT	CASSEARGDTQYF
TRBD2	TRBV20-1	TRBJ2-3	-	TGCAGTGCTAGTGTCCCCTTGGGGGGGGGTCACACAGATACGCAGTATTTT	CSASVPLGGGHTDTQYF
TRBD2	TRBV3-1/TRBV3-2	TRBJ2-3	-	TGTGCCAGCAGCCTATCGGGACTAGCGGGCACAGATACGCAGTATTTT	CASSLSGLAGTDTQYF
TRBD2	TRBV5-1	TRBJ2-3	-	TGCGCCAGCAGCTTGATGACTAGCGGTGATACGCAGTATTTT	CASSLMTSGDTQYF
TRBD2	TRBV28	TRBJ2-3	-	TGTGCCAGCAGTTCGTTAGCGGGGGGCACAGATACGCAGTATTTT	CASSSLAGGTDTQYF
TRBD1	TRBV20-1	TRBJ1-4	-	TGCAGTGCTAGTCCCTGGGAGGGACAGGGAATTGAAAAACTGTTTTTT	CSASPWEGQGIEKLFF
TRBD1	TRBV30	TRBJ2-3	-	TGTGCCTGGAGTGTAAAGGGGGCACAGGATACGCAGTATTTT	CAWSVKGAQDTQYF
-	TRBV4-1	TRBJ2-1	-	TGCGCCAGCAGCCCCGCTTCGGGACAAGGACACAATGAGCAGTTCTTC	CASSPASGQGHNEQFF
TRBD1	TRBV10-2	TRBJ2-2	-	TGCGCCAGCAGTGAGCCCCGGGACAGGGCGAACACCGGGGAGCTGTTTTTT	CASSEPRDRANTGELFF
TRBD2	TRBV3-1/TRBV3-2	TRBJ2-4	-	TGTGCCAGCAGCCAAGATCCTAGCGGGAGCTTCCAGTACTTC	CASSQDPSGSFQYF
-	TRBV3-1/TRBV3-2	TRBJ2-7	once	TGTGCCAGCAGCCCTGGCGCGGGGATCTTCTACGAGCAGTACTTC	CASSPGAGIFYEQYF